This entry lists 20 T cell receptor beta chains sequenced from one sample in a study of human T cells and chemical hapten exposure. Unique molecular identifiers were linked by the library to individual cDNA molecules. TCRdb itself ran the reads through MiXCR, one entry per CDR3 protein. The table lists 750 to 1,000 distinct CDR3 sequences, about 83% of them singletons. Total RNA came from unfractionated whole blood. Specimen: whole blood. The origin of the receptors is a human donor with alopecia, or a healthy volunteer (not recorded which). Some clones in this sample may be carry-over from other donors' samples. This table probably holds off-target reads from a library built for another chain.

This rearrangement joins TRBV30 to TRBJ2-3; D not resolved. The CDR3 extends over 16 amino acids. CDR1 is GTSNPN and CDR2 is SVGIG in the germline V gene (reference sequence). V shed 0 bases and J shed 0 bases, with 13 bases lying between them. CDR3 DNA: TGTGCCTGGAGTGTACTCTCGACGGTTAGCACAGATACGCAGTATTTT. Its translation: CAWSVLSTVSTDTQYF.

The chain links TRBV7-2 to TRBJ1-6; D might be TRBD1 (5 bases). The CDR3 extends over 16 amino acids. In germline, CDR1 is SGHTA, CDR2 FQGNSA. Trimming shortened V by 5 bases and J by 7 bases, and 18 bases separated the two germline ends. The CDR3 loop is CASSGYLGHGNSPLHF. CDR3 sequence (DNA): TGTGCCAGCAGCGGCTATCTAGGACACGGGAATTCACCCCTCCACTTT.

This clonotype has a single count. Sequence at one end of the junction differs from germline and may be a read error. The V and J genes are TRBV5-1 and TRBJ1-4; maybe TRBD1 (6 bases). This CDR3 has 14 amino acids. The germline V gene encodes CDR1 SGHRS and CDR2 YFSETQ. The CDR3 loop is CASRLEGQLSKLFF. CDR3 nucleotide sequence: TGCGCCAGCAGATTGGAAGGACAGCTCTCAAAACTGTTTTTT.

The chain has TRBV12-3 or TRBV12-4 and TRBJ2-3; the D gene is possibly TRBD2 (7 bases). Trimming stripped 8 bases from V and 5 bases from J, with 11 bases between. The CDR3 loop spans 12 amino acids. DNA for the CDR3: TGTGCCAGCTGGGAGGGGGGAGATACGCAGTATTTT. Translation: CASWEGGDTQYF.

The rearrangement uses TRBV29-1 and TRBJ1-1; tentative D call: TRBD1 (6 bases). Germline-derived CDR1 and CDR2 are SQVTM and ANQGSEA. The ends were cut back, 4 bases at V and 0 bases at J, with 15 bases in the middle. The CDR3 covers 15 residues. The CDR3 nucleotides read TGCAGCGTTGTGGGGGGGGCGGACCTGAACACTGAAGCTTTCTTT. This sequence encodes CSVVGGADLNTEAFF.

The genes are TRBV6-2 or TRBV6-3 and TRBJ1-4; D ambiguous. There are 11 residues in the CDR3. Trimming took off 6 bases at V and 8 bases at J, with 7 bases between the two ends. Germline values: CDR1 MNHEY, CDR2 SVGEGT. The CDR3 bases are TGTGCCAGCAGCCAAGGCGAAAAACTGTTTTTT. Translation gives CASSQGEKLFF.

This chain links TRBV27 with TRBJ2-7; TRBD2 agrees at 10 bases. The CDR3 covers 15 residues. Trimming cost V 5 bases and J 2 bases; bases outside gene matches: 6. In germline, CDR1 is MNHEY, CDR2 SMNVEV (reference sequence). In DNA form, the CDR3 reads TGTGCCAGCAGTCCGACTAGCGGGTTAACCTACGAGCAGTACTTC. Protein product: CASSPTSGLTYEQYF.

V gene TRBV10-3 combines with J gene TRBJ2-5; 14 nucleotides line up with TRBD2. Germline V CDR1 and CDR2: ENHRY, SYGVKD. V was clipped by 5 bases and J by 4 bases; unmatched bases: 3. The CDR3 runs 15 residues. The chain's CDR3 is CAISLGLAGGETQYF. The CDR3 nucleotides are TGTGCCATCAGTCTCGGACTAGCGGGAGGAGAGACCCAGTACTTC.

This rearrangement joins TRBV3-1 to TRBJ2-2; D call uncertain. The CDR3 extends over 15 amino acids. V gave up 1 base and J gave up 4 bases, with 10 bases separating them. In germline, CDR1 is LGHDT, CDR2 YNNKEL (reference sequence). CDR3 in amino acids: CASSQGVEGTGELFF. The CDR3 DNA is TGTGCCAGCAGCCAAGGGGTGGAAGGCACCGGGGAGCTGTTTTTT.

This clonotype showed up just once. This chain joins TRBV6-1 and TRBJ1-5, with no clear D. Trimming left V 1 base short and J 0 bases short, with 4 bases between. The CDR3 has 14 amino acids. CDR1 is MNHNS and CDR2 is SASEGT in the germline V gene. As DNA, the CDR3 is TGTGCCAGCAGTGAAGGGGGTAGCAATCAGCCCCAGCATTTT. Encoded protein: CASSEGGSNQPQHF.

The genes are TRBV6-5 and TRBJ2-7, with D possibly TRBD1 on 6 matching bases. The CDR3 consists of 13 residues. Germline CDR1 is MNHEY and CDR2 is SVGAGI. V lost 11 bases and J lost 0, with 14 bases in between. CDR3 residues: CAARDTRSYEQYF. DNA for the CDR3: TGTGCCGCCCGGGACACCCGCTCCTACGAGCAGTACTTC.

The chain carries TRBV10-1 and TRBJ2-7, with 8 bases lining up with TRBD2. V lost 0 bases, J lost 6 bases, and 7 bases stayed unmatched. The CDR3 extends over 15 amino acids. Germline V gene sequence: CDR1 WNHNN, CDR2 SYGVQD (reference sequence). CDR3 sequence (DNA): TGCGCCAGCAGTGAGTCTGGCGGGAGGATCGTCGAGCAGTACTTC. Its translation: CASSESGGRIVEQYF.

This rearrangement joins TRBV27 to TRBJ1-2; 9 nucleotides agree with TRBD1. Germline lookup yields CDR1 MNHEY and CDR2 SMNVEV (reference sequence). The V and J ends lost 6 bases and 9 bases, in that order; junction bases with no gene match: 8. The CDR3 has 13 amino acids. The DNA for the CDR3 is TGTGCCAGCAGATACCGGGACAGGGCGCGCTACACCTTC. This codes for CASRYRDRARYTF.

This chain links TRBV20-1 with TRBJ2-7, with TRBD2 matching over 13 bases. The ends lost 6 bases at V and 4 bases at J; junction bases unmatched: 9. Looked up from germline, CDR1 is DFQATT and CDR2 is SNEGSKA (reference sequence). The CDR3 sequence is 15 residues long. The CDR3 DNA is TGCAGTGCGGGACCGGGACTAGCGGGGATATACGAGCAGTACTTC. Amino acids: CSAGPGLAGIYEQYF.

The chain carries TRBV12-3 or TRBV12-4 and TRBJ2-3; TRBD1 is a possible D gene (6 bases). This CDR3 spans 17 amino acids. The V gene lost 5 bases and the J gene lost 5 bases, with 23 bases spanning the gap. CDR3 sequence: CASSPTPGTSFKDTQYF. The CDR3 DNA is TGTGCCAGCAGTCCTACACCCGGGACATCTTTCAAAGATACGCAGTATTTT.

This clonotype was seen once. The gene calls are TRBV2 and TRBJ2-3; 10 bases agree with TRBD2. This CDR3 is built from 16 residues. CDR1 SNHLY and CDR2 FYNNEI come from the germline V gene. The J segment lost 4 bases and the V segment lost 2 bases, leaving 6 bases of the junction unmatched. The CDR3 sequence: CASSERLAGVADTQYF. The CDR3 nucleotides are TGTGCCAGCAGTGAAAGGCTAGCGGGAGTTGCAGATACGCAGTATTTT.

This clonotype was counted a single time. The chain combines TRBV2 with TRBJ2-5; perhaps TRBD2 as D (6 bases). The CDR3 totals 16 residues. CDR1 is SNHLY, CDR2 FYNNEI, per germline. Trimming shortened V by 6 bases and J by 5 bases, and 22 bases separated the two germline ends. Here the CDR3 DNA reads TGTGCCAGCAGCGACGGCCGTAGCGGCCTCCAGGAGACCCAGTACTTC. It is translated as CASSDGRSGLQETQYF.

J is TRBJ1-2 and V is TRBV28; 7 bases map to TRBD1. Losses at the gene ends were 3 bases for V and 8 bases for J; bases not matched to a gene: 3. The CDR3 totals 12 residues. The V gene's germline CDR1 is MDHEN and CDR2 SYDVKM. In nucleotides, the CDR3 is TGTGCCAGCAGTTTGCAGGGGGGAGGCTACACCTTC. Protein sequence: CASSLQGGGYTF.

This sequence joins TRBV20-1 and TRBJ2-3; D is undetermined. Germline V gene sequence: CDR1 DFQATT, CDR2 SNEGSKA (reference sequence). Trimming pared 3 bases from V and 2 bases from J, leaving 9 bases between. CDR3 length: 13 residues. The CDR3 is CSASGAITDTQYF. In DNA, the CDR3 is TGCAGTGCTAGTGGAGCGATCACAGATACGCAGTATTTT.

The rearrangement links TRBV12-3 or TRBV12-4 to TRBJ2-3; 9 bases align to TRBD1. The CDR3 covers 15 residues. Germline trimming cut 7 bases from V and 0 bases from J; bases unmatched to any gene: 5. CDR3 protein: CASTRDRASTDTQYF. In nucleotides, the CDR3 is TGTGCCAGCACTCGGGACAGGGCTAGCACAGATACGCAGTATTTT.